The next 3 T cell receptor beta chains were all read from a single sample in a study of human T cells and chemical hapten exposure. Stated time point: pre-sensitization, week 0. As for treatment: therapeutic diphenylcyclopropenone sensitization with weekly scalp DPC. TCRdb reprocessed the RACE reads with MiXCR, giving one entry per CDR3 protein. The data contain 99,000 or so distinct CDR3 sequences, under 14% of them seen just once; the ten biggest clones take up more than 2.5%. This specimen consisted of whole blood, obtained in connection with sensitization to the hapten diphenylcyclopropenone (DPC). The receptors stem from a woman between 55 and 75 years old with alopecia areata. Some clones in this sample may be carry-over from other donors' samples.

This clonotype was picked up many times. V is TRBV11-2 and J is TRBJ1-1; TRBD1 agrees at 7 bases. From germline, CDR1 is SGHAT and CDR2 FQNNGV. CDR3 length: 16 amino acids. Germline trimming cut 1 base from V and 6 bases from J; bases unmatched to any gene: 11. DNA of the CDR3: TGTGCCAGCAGCTTAGTGGGGAGGGGGCTTAAATCTGAAGCTTTCTTT. Translated, it gives CASSLVGRGLKSEAFF.

This clonotype was picked up many times. V gene TRBV2 combines with J gene TRBJ1-5, with a possible D match to TRBD1 (5 bases). V lost 7 bases to trimming and J lost 2 bases, with 15 bases between them. Germline CDR1 is SNHLY and CDR2 is FYNNEI. The CDR3 is made up of 15 amino acids. The CDR3 sequence is CASKNQGLGNQPQHF. The DNA of the CDR3 is TGTGCCAGCAAAAATCAGGGTTTAGGCAATCAGCCCCAGCATTTT.

This clonotype was recorded at least ten times. V is TRBV30 and J is TRBJ1-2; D remains ambiguous. This CDR3 spans 13 amino acids. The germline CDR1 and CDR2 sequences are GTSNPN and SVGIG (reference sequence). Trimming left V 0 bases short and J 2 bases short, with 7 bases between. The CDR3 DNA follows: TGTGCCTGGAGTGTATTGACGAACTATGGCTACACCTTC. Translation gives CAWSVLTNYGYTF. Variable domain in full (rest from reference TRBV30 and TRBJ1-2): SQTIHQWPATLVQPVGSPLSLECTVEGTSNPNLYWYRQAAGRGLQLLFYSVGIGQISSEVPQNLSASRPQDRQFILSSKKLLLSDSGFYLCAWSVLTNYGYTFGSGTRLTVV.